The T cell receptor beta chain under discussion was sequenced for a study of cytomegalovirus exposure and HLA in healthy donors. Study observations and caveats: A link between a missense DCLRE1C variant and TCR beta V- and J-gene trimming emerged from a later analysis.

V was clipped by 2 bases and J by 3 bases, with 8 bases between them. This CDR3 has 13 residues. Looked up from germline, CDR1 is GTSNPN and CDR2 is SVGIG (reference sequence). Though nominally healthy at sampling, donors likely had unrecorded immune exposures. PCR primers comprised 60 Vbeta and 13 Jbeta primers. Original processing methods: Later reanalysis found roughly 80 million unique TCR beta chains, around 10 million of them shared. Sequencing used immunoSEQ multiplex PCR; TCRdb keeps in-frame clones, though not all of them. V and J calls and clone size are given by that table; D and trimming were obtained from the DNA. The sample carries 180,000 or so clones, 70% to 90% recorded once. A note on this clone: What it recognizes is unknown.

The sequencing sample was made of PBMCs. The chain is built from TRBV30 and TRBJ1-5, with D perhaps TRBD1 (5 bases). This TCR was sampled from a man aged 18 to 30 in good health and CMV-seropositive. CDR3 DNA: TGTGCCTGGAGTAAAGGGGTCAATCAGCCCCAGCATTTT. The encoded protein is CAWSKGVNQPQHF.